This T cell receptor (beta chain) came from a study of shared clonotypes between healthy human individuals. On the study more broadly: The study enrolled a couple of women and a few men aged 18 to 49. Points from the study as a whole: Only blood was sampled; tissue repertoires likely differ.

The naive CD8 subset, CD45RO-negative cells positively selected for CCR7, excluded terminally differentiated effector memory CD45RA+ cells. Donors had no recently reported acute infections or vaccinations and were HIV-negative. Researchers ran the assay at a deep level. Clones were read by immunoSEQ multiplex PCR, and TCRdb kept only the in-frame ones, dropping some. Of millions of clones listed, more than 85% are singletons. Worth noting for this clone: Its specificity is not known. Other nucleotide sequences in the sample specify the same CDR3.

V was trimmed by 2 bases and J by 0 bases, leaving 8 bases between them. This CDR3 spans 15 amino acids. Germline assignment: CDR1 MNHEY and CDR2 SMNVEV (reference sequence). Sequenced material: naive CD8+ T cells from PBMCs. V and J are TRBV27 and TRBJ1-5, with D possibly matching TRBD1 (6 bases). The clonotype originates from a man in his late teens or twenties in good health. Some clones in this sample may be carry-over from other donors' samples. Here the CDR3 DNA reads TGTGCCAGCAGTTTAGGGGGCTATAGCAATCAGCCCCAGCATTTT. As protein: CASSLGGYSNQPQHF.